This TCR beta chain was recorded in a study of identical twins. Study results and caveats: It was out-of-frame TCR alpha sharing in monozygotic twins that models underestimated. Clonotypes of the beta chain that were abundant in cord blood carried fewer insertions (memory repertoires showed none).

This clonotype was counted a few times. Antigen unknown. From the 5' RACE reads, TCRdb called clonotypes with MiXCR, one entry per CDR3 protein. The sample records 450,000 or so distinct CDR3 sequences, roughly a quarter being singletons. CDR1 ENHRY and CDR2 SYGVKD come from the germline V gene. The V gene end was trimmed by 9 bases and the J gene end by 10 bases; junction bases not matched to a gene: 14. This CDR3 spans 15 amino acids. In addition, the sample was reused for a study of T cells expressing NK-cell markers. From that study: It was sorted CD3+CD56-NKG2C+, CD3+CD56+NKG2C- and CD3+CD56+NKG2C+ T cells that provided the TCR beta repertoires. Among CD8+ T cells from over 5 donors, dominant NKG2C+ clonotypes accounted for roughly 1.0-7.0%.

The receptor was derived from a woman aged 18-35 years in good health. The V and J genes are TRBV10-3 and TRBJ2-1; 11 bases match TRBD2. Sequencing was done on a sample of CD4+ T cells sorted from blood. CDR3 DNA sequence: TGTGCCATTAGGGCGATAGCGGGAGGGCCTAGAGAGCAGTTCTTC. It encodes CAIRAIAGGPREQFF.